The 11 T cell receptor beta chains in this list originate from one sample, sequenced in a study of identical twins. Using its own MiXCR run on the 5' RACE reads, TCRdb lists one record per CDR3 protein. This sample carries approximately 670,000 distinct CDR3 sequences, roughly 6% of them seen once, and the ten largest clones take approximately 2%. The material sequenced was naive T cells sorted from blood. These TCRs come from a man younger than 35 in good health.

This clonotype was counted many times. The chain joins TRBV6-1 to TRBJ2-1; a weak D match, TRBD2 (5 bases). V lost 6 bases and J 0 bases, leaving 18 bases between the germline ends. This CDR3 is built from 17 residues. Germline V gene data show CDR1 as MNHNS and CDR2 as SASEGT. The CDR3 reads CASSLDLSGGSYNEQFF. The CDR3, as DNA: TGTGCCAGCAGCCTAGACCTAAGCGGAGGCTCCTACAATGAGCAGTTCTTC.

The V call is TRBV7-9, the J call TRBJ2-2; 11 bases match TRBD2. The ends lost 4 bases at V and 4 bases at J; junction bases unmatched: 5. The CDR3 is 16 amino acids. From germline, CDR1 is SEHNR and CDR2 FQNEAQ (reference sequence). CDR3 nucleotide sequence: TGTGCCAGCAGCTCCATAGCGGGAGGGCCCACCGGGGAGCTGTTTTTT. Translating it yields CASSSIAGGPTGELFF.

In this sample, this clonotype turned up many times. The CDR3 coding sequence is TGCAGTGCTAGACAAGGTGGAGAGACCCAGTACTTC. This encodes CSARQGGETQYF. The gene calls are TRBV20-1 and TRBJ2-5; D is undetermined. Germline CDR1 reads DFQATT; CDR2 reads SNEGSKA (reference sequence). The V gene lost 2 bases and the J gene lost 4 bases, with 8 bases spanning the gap. The CDR3 contains 12 residues.

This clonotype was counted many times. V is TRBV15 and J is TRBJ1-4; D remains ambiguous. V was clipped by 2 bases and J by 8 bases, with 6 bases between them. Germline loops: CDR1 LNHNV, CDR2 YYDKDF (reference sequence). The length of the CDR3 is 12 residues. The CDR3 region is CATSRPGEKLFF. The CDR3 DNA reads TGTGCCACCAGCAGACCTGGCGAAAAACTGTTTTTT.

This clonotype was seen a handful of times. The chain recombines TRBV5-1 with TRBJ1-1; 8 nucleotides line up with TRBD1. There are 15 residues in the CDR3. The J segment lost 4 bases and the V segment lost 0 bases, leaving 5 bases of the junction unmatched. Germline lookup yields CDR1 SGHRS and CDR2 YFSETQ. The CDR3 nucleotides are TGCGCCAGCAGCTTGGTCAGGGGGCGTTCCACTGAAGCTTTCTTT. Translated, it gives CASSLVRGRSTEAFF.

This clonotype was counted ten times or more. DNA for the CDR3: TGCGCCAGCAGCTTAGCGGGGACTGGGGCCAACGTCCTGACTTTC. Its protein product is CASSLAGTGANVLTF. The genes are TRBV5-1 and TRBJ2-6; TRBD2 agrees at 7 bases. The CDR3 runs to 15 residues. After removal of 2 bases from V and 2 bases from J, the junction contained 1 base not matched to a gene. The germline V gene has CDR1 SGHRS and CDR2 YFSETQ.

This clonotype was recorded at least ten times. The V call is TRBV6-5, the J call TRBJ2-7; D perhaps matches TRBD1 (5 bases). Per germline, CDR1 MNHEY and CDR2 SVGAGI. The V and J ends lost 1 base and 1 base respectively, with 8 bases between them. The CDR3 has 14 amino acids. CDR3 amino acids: CASSYWPGSYEQYF. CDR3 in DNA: TGTGCCAGCAGTTACTGGCCAGGGTCCTACGAGCAGTACTTC.

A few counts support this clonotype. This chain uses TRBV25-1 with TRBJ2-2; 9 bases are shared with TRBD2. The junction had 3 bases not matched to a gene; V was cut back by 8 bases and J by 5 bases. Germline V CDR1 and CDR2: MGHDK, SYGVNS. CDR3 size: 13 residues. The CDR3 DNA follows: TGTGCCAGCTCGGGACTAGCAACCGGGGAGCTGTTTTTT. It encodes CASSGLATGELFF.

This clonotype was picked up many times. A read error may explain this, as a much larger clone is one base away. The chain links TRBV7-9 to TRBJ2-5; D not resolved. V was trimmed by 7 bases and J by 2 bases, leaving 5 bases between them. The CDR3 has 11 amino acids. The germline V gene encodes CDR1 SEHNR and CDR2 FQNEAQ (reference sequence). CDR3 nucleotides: TGTGCCAGCACCATTCAAGAGACCCAGTACTTC. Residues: CASTIQETQYF.

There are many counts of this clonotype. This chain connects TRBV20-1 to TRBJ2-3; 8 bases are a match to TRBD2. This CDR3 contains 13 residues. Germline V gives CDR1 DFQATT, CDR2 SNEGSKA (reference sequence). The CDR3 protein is CSLMVAGPDTQYF. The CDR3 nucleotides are TGCTCCCTGATGGTAGCGGGACCAGATACGCAGTATTTT.

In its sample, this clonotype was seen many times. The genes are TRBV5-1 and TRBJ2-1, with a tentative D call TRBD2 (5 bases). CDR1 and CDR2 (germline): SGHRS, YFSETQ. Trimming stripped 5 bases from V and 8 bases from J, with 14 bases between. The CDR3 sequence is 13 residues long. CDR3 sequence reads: CASRSIGVDEQFF. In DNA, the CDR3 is TGCGCCAGCAGGAGCATCGGGGTCGATGAGCAGTTCTTC. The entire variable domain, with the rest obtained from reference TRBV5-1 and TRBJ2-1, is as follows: KAGVTQTPRYLIKTRGQQVTLSCSPISGHRSVSWYQQTPGQGLQFLFEYFSETQRNKGNFPGRFSGRQFSNSRSEMNVSTLELGDSALYLCASRSIGVDEQFFGPGTRLTVL.